This T cell receptor beta chain was sequenced in a study of cytomegalovirus exposure and HLA in healthy donors. Data came from immunoSEQ multiplex PCR; TCRdb stores just in-frame clones and leaves some out. The table includes 130,000 to 150,000 clones, around four fifths detected once. The CDR3 loop spans 13 amino acids. Germline V lookup: CDR1 MDHEN, CDR2 SYDVKM. With 5 bases clipped from V and 4 bases from J, the junction kept 3 bases outside the gene matches. J is TRBJ2-3 and V is TRBV28; 7 bases line up with TRBD1. The sample taken for sequencing was PBMCs. The clonotype originates from a woman aged 25 to 39 in good health and CMV-seronegative. CDR3 region: CASSRTGADTQYF. The CDR3 DNA reads TGTGCCAGCAGTCGTACAGGGGCAGATACGCAGTATTTT.